This is a list of T cell receptor beta chains from one sample in a study of cytomegalovirus exposure and HLA in healthy donors. Some clones are missing from TCRdb's copy, which holds only in-frame ones; the method was immunoSEQ multiplex PCR. The table has about 130,000 clones, around three quarters seen once; the top ten hold about 8.9%. Sequences were obtained from PBMCs. The source is a man in his thirties or forties in good health and CMV-seropositive. Both conserved end residues are part of each CDR3. The D gene is left open where the match is weak. Not every row has a clone size; where given, it reads once, few, many or a size class.

TRBV7-3,NA,few,TRBJ2-1,CASSLSDRLGTEQFF,TGTGCCAGCAGCTTAAGCGACAGGCTGGGTACTGAGCAGTTCTTC
TRBV27,NA,NA,TRBJ1-5,CASKEGRGDSNQPQHF,TGTGCCAGCAAGGAGGGACGGGGGGATAGCAATCAGCCCCAGCATTTT
TRBV19,TRBD1,NA,TRBJ2-1,CASSGGTAYNEQFF,TGTGCCAGTAGTGGTGGGACAGCCTACAATGAGCAGTTCTTC
TRBV6-5,TRBD1,NA,TRBJ1-2,CASSYPKTGVGGYTF,TGTGCCAGCAGTTACCCGAAAACAGGGGTAGGTGGCTACACCTTC
TRBV7-2,TRBD2,NA,TRBJ2-5,CASSLISGGHQETQYF,TGTGCCAGCAGCTTAATAAGCGGGGGCCACCAAGAGACCCAGTACTTC
TRBV2,TRBD1,NA,TRBJ1-5,CASSADRRQPQHF,TGTGCCAGCAGTGCGGACAGGCGCCAGCCCCAGCATTTT
TRBV4-2,TRBD1,NA,TRBJ1-4,CASSQNTGATNEKLFF,TGTGCCAGCAGCCAAAACACAGGGGCAACTAATGAAAAACTGTTTTTT
TRBV28,NA,NA,TRBJ2-7,CASSLGGDPYEQYF,TGTGCCAGCAGTTTAGGAGGGGACCCCTACGAGCAGTACTTC
TRBV19,NA,NA,TRBJ1-1,CASSRGGAGNTEAFF,TGTGCCAGTAGTAGGGGGGGCGCGGGTAACACTGAAGCTTTCTTT
TRBV10-1,NA,NA,TRBJ1-4,CASSDGGANEKLFF,TGCGCCAGCAGTGACGGAGGAGCTAATGAAAAACTGTTTTTT
TRBV11-2,NA,NA,TRBJ1-2,CASSGRRGEGDYGYTF,TGTGCCAGCAGCGGTCGACGGGGAGAGGGGGACTATGGCTACACCTTC
TRBV9,TRBD2,NA,TRBJ2-1,CASSARGAGGYNEQFF,TGTGCCAGCAGCGCCCGGGGTGCGGGGGGTTACAATGAGCAGTTCTTC
TRBV5-4,TRBD1,NA,TRBJ1-2,CASGPGQGDYGYTF,TGTGCCAGCGGCCCGGGACAGGGCGACTATGGCTACACCTTC
TRBV10-1,TRBD2,NA,TRBJ2-7,CASSRLSSGGNYEQYF,TGCGCCAGCAGTCGACTTTCTAGCGGGGGGAACTACGAGCAGTACTTC
TRBV18,NA,NA,TRBJ1-1,CASSPLFPNTEAFF,TGTGCCAGCTCACCACTTTTTCCAAACACTGAAGCTTTCTTT
TRBV14,NA,NA,TRBJ2-6,CASSQGIRVEGDVLTF,TGTGCCAGCAGCCAAGGAATAAGGGTAGAAGGGGACGTCCTGACTTTC
TRBV6-1,NA,few,TRBJ1-6,CASSEQKNSPLHF,TGTGCCAGCAGTGAACAGAAGAATTCACCCCTCCACTTT
TRBV27,NA,NA,TRBJ2-7,CASSLQGRGSYEQYF,TGTGCCAGCAGTTTACAGGGCAGGGGATCCTACGAGCAGTACTTC